This T cell receptor beta chain appears in the sequencing data of a study of blood T cell repertoires in COVID-19. Study context: The origin of the acute and convalescent COVID-19 samples was the United States, Italy and Spain. In each case, the material was cDNA or gDNA derived from T cells, B-cell-depleted T cells, or PBMCs.

The table lists this clone with a count of one. The germline gives CDR1 SGHAT, CDR2 FQNNGV. Deletions cut 2 bases from V and 2 bases from J, with 12 bases between. CDR3 length: 15 residues. Original handling: Estimation of nucleated cell counts relied on the amplification of reference gene primers. Clones were read by immunoSEQ multiplex PCR, and TCRdb kept only the in-frame ones, dropping some. V and J calls and clone size are those listed in that table; D and trimming were worked out from the DNA. The sample lists some 110,000 clones, about 79% occurring once. This chain connects TRBV11-2 to TRBJ1-1; TRBD1 might be the D (5 bases). This sequence originates from a woman older than 75 with active or convalescent COVID-19. What was sequenced was peripheral blood. The CDR3 protein is CASSLQGFPNTEAFF. The CDR3 coding sequence is TGTGCCAGCAGCTTACAGGGTTTTCCTAACACTGAAGCTTTCTTT.